A single sample gave rise to the 31 T cell receptor beta chains below, sequenced in a study of cytomegalovirus exposure and HLA in healthy donors. With 60 Vbeta and 13 Jbeta primers, the PCR was carried out. Assay: immunoSEQ multiplex PCR; the TCRdb copy retains only in-frame clones and omits some. The table records more than 250,000 clones, roughly 89% of them present only once. The sequenced sample was PBMCs. The receptors originated from a woman aged 18-29 years in good health and CMV-seronegative.

V usage is TRBV29-1 and J usage is TRBJ2-2; D perhaps matches TRBD2 (5 bases). V was pared by 7 bases and J by 6 bases, with 18 bases between. The germline V gene encodes CDR1 SQVTM and CDR2 ANQGSEA. The CDR3 extends over 14 amino acids. CDR3 sequence (DNA): TGCAGCGCTGGAGGCCTCTGGGATTCCGGGGAGCTGTTTTTT. Translated: CSAGGLWDSGELFF.

This clone was picked up one time. The V call is TRBV19, the J call TRBJ2-5, with 7 bases identical to TRBD2. The CDR3 extends over 14 amino acids. J lost 5 bases, V lost 1 base, and 4 bases had no gene match. From germline, CDR1 is LNHDA and CDR2 SQIVND (reference sequence). CDR3 bases: TGTGCCAGTAGTATAGTGGCTAGCGGCGAGACCCAGTACTTC. Amino acid sequence: CASSIVASGETQYF.

This sequence joins TRBV7-9 and TRBJ2-2; D perhaps matches TRBD1 (6 bases). CDR3 length: 13 amino acids. The germline CDR1 and CDR2 sequences are SEHNR and FQNEAQ (reference sequence). The V gene lost 5 bases and the J gene lost 7 bases, with 11 bases spanning the gap. The CDR3 DNA reads as TGTGCCAGCAGCGACAGGCCTTTCGGGGAGCTGTTTTTT. Protein product: CASSDRPFGELFF.

This chain links TRBV6-6 with TRBJ2-2; 10 nucleotides match TRBD2. V lost 2 bases to trimming and J lost 5 bases; unmatched junction nucleotides: 5. Looked up from germline, CDR1 is MNHNY and CDR2 is SVGAGI (reference sequence). CDR3 length: 16 amino acids. The CDR3 spells CASSYRAGGPTGELFF. DNA for the CDR3: TGTGCCAGCAGTTACAGAGCGGGGGGGCCGACCGGGGAGCTGTTTTTT.

This sequence joins TRBV7-2 and TRBJ2-2; 7 bases align to TRBD2. Germline CDR1 is SGHTA and CDR2 is FQGNSA. The V gene end was trimmed by 5 bases and the J gene end by 1 base; junction bases not matched to a gene: 4. The CDR3 is made up of 15 amino acids. CDR3 residues: CASSPTGGNTGELFF. The CDR3 nucleotides are TGTGCCAGCAGCCCCACGGGGGGGAACACCGGGGAGCTGTTTTTT. The variable domain in full, completed from reference TRBV7-2 and TRBJ2-2, reads GAGVSQSPSNKVTEKGKDVELRCDPISGHTALYWYRQSLGQGLEFLIYFQGNSAPDKSGLPSDRFSAERTGGSVSTLTIQRTQQEDSAVYLCASSPTGGNTGELFFGEGSRLTVL.

The chain links TRBV2 to TRBJ2-7; D unclear. V shed 3 bases and J shed 2 bases, with 8 bases lying between them. This CDR3 region has 13 residues. Germline V gene data show CDR1 as SNHLY and CDR2 as FYNNEI. The CDR3 spells CASSDDTTYEQYF. The CDR3 nucleotides are TGTGCCAGCAGTGACGACACGACCTACGAGCAGTACTTC. The full variable domain, completed using reference TRBV2 and TRBJ2-7, is EPEVTQTPSHQVTQMGQEVILRCVPISNHLYFYWYRQILGQKVEFLVSFYNNEISEKSEIFDDQFSVERPDGSNFTLKIRSTKLEDSAMYFCASSDDTTYEQYFGPGTRLTVT.

This chain joins TRBV2 and TRBJ2-1, with D possibly matching TRBD1 (5 bases). There are 12 residues in the CDR3. The V gene's germline CDR1 is SNHLY and CDR2 FYNNEI. Trimming stripped 9 bases from V and 6 bases from J, with 12 bases between. CDR3 protein: CARATETNEQFF. The CDR3, as DNA: TGTGCCAGGGCGACAGAGACCAATGAGCAGTTCTTC.

The chain is built from TRBV10-3 and TRBJ2-3, with 10 bases that match TRBD1. Germline lookup yields CDR1 ENHRY and CDR2 SYGVKD. The CDR3 consists of 14 residues. V shed 11 bases and J 0 bases; nucleotides not matched to a gene: 5. The CDR3 loop is CAARQGASTDTQYF. The CDR3 DNA follows: TGTGCCGCCAGACAGGGGGCGAGCACAGATACGCAGTATTTT.

This chain uses TRBV5-6 with TRBJ2-7, with a tentative D call TRBD1 (6 bases). The CDR3 contains 13 residues. The germline gives CDR1 SGHDT, CDR2 YYEEEE. Trimming cost V 2 bases and J 4 bases, with 10 bases left between them. The CDR3 nucleotides read TGTGCCAGCAGCTTTACAGGGAATTACGAGCAGTACTTC. It translates to CASSFTGNYEQYF.

The rearrangement links TRBV5-1 to TRBJ2-1; TRBD2 matches 12 bases. The V gene end was trimmed by 1 base and the J gene end by 5 bases; junction bases not matched to a gene: 7. The CDR3 runs 17 residues. Germline assignment: CDR1 SGHRS and CDR2 YFSETQ. The CDR3 DNA reads TGCGCCAGCAGCTTGTTTCCTAGCGGGGGGGCCGACAATGAGCAGTTCTTC. Encoded protein: CASSLFPSGGADNEQFF.

The rearrangement joins TRBV5-4 to TRBJ1-2, with 8 bases lining up with TRBD1. V shed 3 bases, J shed 6 bases, and the junction held 10 bases outside the gene matches. Germline loops: CDR1 SGHNT, CDR2 YYREEE (reference sequence). The CDR3 extends over 15 amino acids. In DNA form, the CDR3 reads TGTGCCAGCAGCTGGATTAATGACAGGGGCGATGGCTACACCTTC. It yields the protein CASSWINDRGDGYTF.

This clone was seen a handful of times. The genes are TRBV7-9 and TRBJ1-4; D possibly corresponds to TRBD1 (5 bases). This CDR3 has 14 amino acids. The V gene lost 1 base and the J gene lost 5 bases, with 8 bases spanning the gap. Germline CDR1 and CDR2: SEHNR and FQNEAQ (reference sequence). CDR3 DNA: TGTGCCAGCAGCTTAGGACAGATCAATGAAAAACTGTTTTTT. Translated, it gives CASSLGQINEKLFF.

The CDR3 here is CAISESLQGAITLHF. The DNA of the CDR3 is TGTGCCATCAGTGAGTCTTTACAGGGGGCAATAACCCTCCACTTT. The chain uses TRBV10-3 and TRBJ1-6; 9 bases map to TRBD1. The CDR3 is made up of 15 amino acids. J was trimmed by 14 bases and V by 0 bases; bases with no gene match: 8. Germline V gives CDR1 ENHRY, CDR2 SYGVKD.

V is TRBV29-1 and J is TRBJ1-1, with D uncertain. This CDR3 is built from 11 residues. Germline CDR1 reads SQVTM; CDR2 reads ANQGSEA. V was shortened by 7 bases and J by 5 bases, with 11 bases between the two germline ends. The CDR3 DNA follows: TGCAGCGCTCGTACATCGACTGAAGCTTTCTTT. This gives the protein CSARTSTEAFF.

V gene TRBV7-6 combines with J gene TRBJ2-7, with a tentative D call TRBD1 (5 bases). Germline lookup yields CDR1 SGHVS and CDR2 FNYEAQ. The CDR3 loop spans 18 amino acids. Deletions cut 0 bases from V and 1 base from J, with 19 bases between. CDR3 nucleotide sequence: TGTGCCAGCAGCTTAGCGCTAAGTCAGGGCTCCAGGTCCTACGAGCAGTACTTC. It translates to CASSLALSQGSRSYEQYF.

The CDR3, as DNA: TGCGCCAGCAGTGGACAGGGGGGGAACACTGAGCAGTTCTTC. The encoded protein is CASSGQGGNTEQFF. This rearrangement joins TRBV5-1 to TRBJ2-1, with 10 bases identical to TRBD1. The CDR3 is made up of 14 amino acids. Trimming at V came to 5 bases and at J to 9 bases, leaving 8 bases not matched to a gene. CDR1 is SGHRS and CDR2 is YFSETQ in the germline V gene.

The J gene is TRBJ2-1, the V gene TRBV5-1, with TRBD2 matching over 11 bases. CDR3 length: 16 residues. CDR1 SGHRS and CDR2 YFSETQ come from the germline V gene. The J segment lost 8 bases and the V segment lost 2 bases, leaving 9 bases of the junction unmatched. CDR3 nucleotides: TGCGCCAGCAGCTTCGTCCTAGCGGGGGGCCGGGATGAGCAGTTCTTC. Protein: CASSFVLAGGRDEQFF.

The chain combines TRBV27 with TRBJ2-7, with D possibly being TRBD2 (6 bases). Trimming stripped 7 bases from V and 6 bases from J, with 25 bases between. From germline, CDR1 is MNHEY and CDR2 SMNVEV (reference sequence). The CDR3 totals 16 residues. Here the CDR3 reads CASTPRAGSGWVEQYF. CDR3 bases: TGTGCCAGCACCCCCCGCGCGGGGAGTGGGTGGGTCGAGCAGTACTTC.

The J gene is TRBJ2-5, the V gene TRBV5-1; TRBD1 matches at 7 bases. Gene TRBJ2-7 matches the end of the DNA better, so the J call may be wrong. CDR1 is SGHRS, CDR2 YFSETQ, per germline. CDR3 size: 13 residues. The CDR3 nucleotides are TGCGCCAGCAGCTTGCGACAGGGCTACGAGCAGTACTTC. As protein: CASSLRQGYEQYF.

In regard to this clone: This sample includes further DNA sequences coding for the same CDR3. The chain uses TRBV19 and TRBJ2-7; TRBD1 matches 11 bases. The germline V gene has CDR1 LNHDA and CDR2 SQIVND (reference sequence). The CDR3 has 14 amino acids. J lost 3 bases, V lost 4 bases, and 2 bases had no gene match. CDR3 amino acids: CASSSGTGGYEQYF. CDR3 DNA sequence: TGTGCCAGTAGTAGTGGGACAGGGGGCTACGAGCAGTACTTC.

CDR3: CASSLRDSLRNTIYF. The CDR3 DNA sequence: TGTGCCAGCAGCTTGCGGGACAGCCTGCGAAACACCATATATTTT. The V gene is TRBV9, the J gene TRBJ1-3, with TRBD1 identical over 7 bases. The V segment lost 4 bases and the J segment 5 bases; nucleotides outside the gene matches: 9. From germline, CDR1 is SGDLS and CDR2 YYNGEE. This CDR3 is 15 amino acids long.

This clone came up a few times. This chain connects TRBV15 to TRBJ2-1, with a weak D call TRBD2 (6 bases). V lost 8 bases and J 2 bases, leaving 13 bases between the germline ends. Germline lookup yields CDR1 LNHNV and CDR2 YYDKDF (reference sequence). The CDR3 extends over 14 amino acids. CDR3 DNA: TGTGCCACCGGGACGGGGGAGGCCTACAATGAGCAGTTCTTC. It yields the protein CATGTGEAYNEQFF.

This clone was seen only once. This sequence joins TRBV4-1 and TRBJ2-7; 10 positions agree with TRBD2. The CDR3 spans 14 residues. Germline-derived CDR1 and CDR2 are MGHRA and YSYEKL. With 4 bases clipped from V and 3 bases from J, the junction kept 3 bases outside the gene matches. CDR3 sequence (DNA): TGCGCCAGCAGCCTTACTAGCGGGGACTACGAGCAGTACTTC. Encoded protein: CASSLTSGDYEQYF.

This chain links TRBV13 with TRBJ2-7; 15 positions match TRBD2. The CDR3 runs 18 residues. The germline CDR1 and CDR2 sequences are PRHDT and FYEKMQ (reference sequence). V was pared by 5 bases and J by 2 bases, with 10 bases of the junction left unmatched. The CDR3 nucleotides read TGTGCCAGCAGCCCCTCGGGGACTAGCGGGGGGCGGGCCTACGAGCAGTACTTC. Its translation: CASSPSGTSGGRAYEQYF.

CDR3 bases: TGCAGCGTTGAAGAACAGTGGAACCTAAGCTCCTATAATTCACCCCTCCACTTT. It specifies CSVEEQWNLSSYNSPLHF. V usage is TRBV29-1 and J usage is TRBJ1-6; D is ambiguous. V lost 0 bases and J lost 0, with 15 bases in between. The CDR3 spans 18 residues. CDR1 is SQVTM, CDR2 ANQGSEA, per germline.

The chain carries TRBV4-2 and TRBJ2-5; a weak D match, TRBD2 (5 bases). Germline loops: CDR1 LGHNA, CDR2 YNFKEQ. The CDR3 sequence is 16 residues long. The V gene lost 0 bases and the J gene lost 5 bases, with 16 bases spanning the gap. CDR3 sequence reads: CASSQDRLGGLETQYF. The CDR3 coding sequence is TGTGCCAGCAGCCAAGATCGGCTGGGCGGGTTGGAGACCCAGTACTTC.

The chain joins TRBV9 to TRBJ2-7; the D gene is possibly TRBD1 (6 bases). The V gene lost 3 bases and the J gene lost 3 bases, with 10 bases spanning the gap. Germline CDR1 is SGDLS and CDR2 is YYNGEE. CDR3 length: 13 residues. CDR3 sequence: CASSDNRDYEQYF. The CDR3 region has the DNA TGTGCCAGCAGCGATAACAGGGACTACGAGCAGTACTTC.

This chain joins TRBV11-1 and TRBJ1-1; no definite D call. The CDR3 runs 16 residues. Trimming removed 0 bases from V and 3 bases from J, with 14 bases in between. Germline assignment: CDR1 SGHAT and CDR2 FQDESV (reference sequence). DNA of the CDR3: TGTGCCAGCAGCTTAGCCCGTGGCAGGTTCGACACTGAAGCTTTCTTT. Translated: CASSLARGRFDTEAFF.

Regarding this clone: Other DNA sequences in this sample translate to the same CDR3. V gene TRBV7-3 combines with J gene TRBJ1-2, with TRBD1 identical over 9 bases. Unmatched junction bases numbered 4, after V lost 5 bases and J lost 6 bases. This CDR3 has 13 residues. Germline V CDR1 and CDR2: SGHTA, FQGTGA. CDR3 sequence reads: CASSLRTGDGYTF. CDR3 nucleotide sequence: TGTGCCAGCAGCCTTCGGACAGGGGATGGCTACACCTTC.

The chain has TRBV30 and TRBJ2-3; tentative D call: TRBD1 (5 bases). Germline CDR1 reads GTSNPN; CDR2 reads SVGIG (reference sequence). V shed 1 base and J shed 10 bases, with 15 bases lying between them. The CDR3 consists of 13 residues. Written as DNA, the CDR3 is TGTGCCTGGAGTGACGAGACTCCCAGGGCGCAGTATTTT. This codes for CAWSDETPRAQYF.

The chain links TRBV4-1 to TRBJ1-2; tentatively, D is TRBD1 (5 bases). The V gene's germline CDR1 is MGHRA and CDR2 YSYEKL. The germline V and J ends were trimmed by 2 bases and 4 bases, with 23 bases remaining between them. The CDR3 has 18 amino acids. CDR3 nucleotides: TGCGCCAGCAGCCAAATTGGGACTTCATTGTCGAGGGGCTATGGCTACACCTTC. Its translation: CASSQIGTSLSRGYGYTF.